This TCR beta chain stems from a study of Graves' ophthalmopathy and Graves' hyperthyroidism. The sample holds many counts of this clonotype. The authors amplified TCR beta CDR3 regions from RNA transcripts. HTBI primers served in a first-round RT-PCR, which a second-round multiplex PCR followed. MiXCR, applied by TCRdb to the multiplex PCR reads, yields one record per CDR3 protein. The data show hundreds of thousands of distinct CDR3 sequences, about two fifths seen once. Trimming took 6 bases from V and 4 from J, leaving 19 bases between them. This CDR3 contains 14 residues. Germline V gives CDR1 SQVTM, CDR2 ANQGSEA.

The sequence derives from an adult man with Graves' ophthalmopathy. The V and J genes are TRBV29-1 and TRBJ2-7; D is possibly TRBD1 or TRBD2 (5 bases each). The source material was peripheral blood. The CDR3 is CSVTPPGRDYEQYF. CDR3 sequence (DNA): TGCAGCGTGACCCCGCCGGGACGGGATTACGAGCAGTACTTC.